The 29 T cell receptor beta chains presented below share a single source sample, sequenced in a study of T cells in Graves' hyperthyroidism and ophthalmopathy. What was amplified from RNA transcripts were TCR beta CDR3 regions. First-round RT-PCR targeting the TCR CDR3 was performed with the HTBI primer set. MiXCR was run by TCRdb on the multiplex PCR reads, yielding one entry per CDR3 protein. The sample holds around 690,000 distinct CDR3 sequences, less than 25% seen once. The sample consisted of blood. The receptors shown here come from a man aged 30 to 39 with Graves' ophthalmopathy.

The chain combines TRBV10-3 with TRBJ2-6; 10 bases fit TRBD1. Trimming took 3 bases from V and 0 from J; bases not matched to a gene: 5. The CDR3 length is 18 residues. Germline assignment: CDR1 ENHRY and CDR2 SYGVKD. The CDR3 region has the DNA TGTGCCATCAGTGACCTGACAGGGGGCGACTCTGGGGCCAACGTCCTGACTTTC. It specifies CAISDLTGGDSGANVLTF.

This clonotype was seen a handful of times. The rearrangement joins TRBV5-1 to TRBJ1-4; D may be TRBD1 (6 bases). The CDR3 loop spans 15 amino acids. V was clipped by 4 bases and J by 6 bases, with 16 bases between them. The germline V gene has CDR1 SGHRS and CDR2 YFSETQ. Written as DNA, the CDR3 is TGCGCCAGCAGCCCCGGGGGACATGACGATGAAAAACTGTTTTTT. Translation gives CASSPGGHDDEKLFF.

This chain joins TRBV20-1 and TRBJ2-7; the match to TRBD1 covers 10 bases. CDR1 DFQATT and CDR2 SNEGSKA come from the germline V gene (reference sequence). Unmatched junction bases numbered 14, after V lost 6 bases and J lost 6 bases. The CDR3 is 15 residues long. CDR3 in amino acids: CSADTGTGVVGEQYF. The DNA for the CDR3 is TGCAGTGCGGATACCGGGACAGGGGTTGTCGGCGAGCAGTACTTC.

Ten or more counts support this clonotype. The chain is built from TRBV20-1 and TRBJ2-1, with 9 positions matching TRBD2. This CDR3 has 12 amino acids. CDR1 is DFQATT and CDR2 is SNEGSKA in the germline V gene (reference sequence). Trimming took 6 bases from V and 7 from J; bases not matched to a gene: 4. DNA of the CDR3: TGCAGTGCCCAGGGACTAGCAAATGAGCAGTTCTTC. Its protein is CSAQGLANEQFF.

This chain links TRBV19 with TRBJ2-1; TRBD2 agrees at 9 bases. This CDR3 has 16 amino acids. Per germline, CDR1 LNHDA and CDR2 SQIVND (reference sequence). Trimming took 3 bases from V and 2 from J; bases not matched to a gene: 5. CDR3 amino acids: CASSITSGPPYNEQFF. The CDR3 nucleotides are TGTGCCAGTAGTATTACTAGCGGGCCACCCTACAATGAGCAGTTCTTC.

The J gene is TRBJ2-5, the V gene TRBV5-1; TRBD2 matches 9 bases. The ends lost 4 bases at V and 2 bases at J; junction bases unmatched: 12. The CDR3 has 17 amino acids. CDR1 and CDR2 (germline): SGHRS, YFSETQ. The CDR3 DNA follows: TGCGCCAGCAGCCCTTTGGGCGCGGGAGGGCCTCAAGAGACCCAGTACTTC. Translating gives CASSPLGAGGPQETQYF.

At least ten counts were recorded for this clonotype. The rearrangement joins TRBV6-1 to TRBJ1-1, with D possibly matching TRBD1 (6 bases). Per the germline V gene, CDR1 is MNHNS and CDR2 is SASEGT. This CDR3 has 15 amino acids. V lost 6 bases to trimming and J lost 1 base, with 15 bases between them. The CDR3 here is CASRRDRTQNTEAFF. The CDR3 DNA sequence: TGTGCCAGCAGGAGAGACAGGACACAGAACACTGAAGCTTTCTTT.

The table lists this clonotype with many counts. The V call is TRBV28, the J call TRBJ2-7; D may be TRBD2 (6 bases). In germline, CDR1 is MDHEN, CDR2 SYDVKM. V was shortened by 2 bases and J by 3 bases, with 8 bases between the two germline ends. CDR3 length equals 13 residues. DNA for the CDR3: TGTGCCAGCAGTTTAGGGACTGTCTACGAGCAGTACTTC. Residues: CASSLGTVYEQYF.

V usage is TRBV6-2 or TRBV6-3 and J usage is TRBJ2-3; D not certain. V was trimmed by 0 bases and J by 2 bases, leaving 18 bases between them. There are 18 residues in the CDR3. Germline V gene lookup returns CDR1 MNHEY and CDR2 SVGEGT. CDR3 residues: CASSYSRLARILTDTQYF. CDR3 coding DNA: TGTGCCAGCAGTTACTCGAGATTAGCTAGGATTCTCACAGATACGCAGTATTTT.

This clonotype occurred many times. The chain links TRBV30 to TRBJ1-5; 7 nucleotides line up with TRBD1. The CDR3 runs 15 residues. Germline CDR1 GTSNPN, CDR2 SVGIG (reference sequence). Losses at the gene ends were 4 bases for V and 2 bases for J; bases not matched to a gene: 8. CDR3 region: CAWTTGGTGNQPQHF. The CDR3 nucleotides are TGTGCCTGGACCACTGGTGGGACAGGCAATCAGCCCCAGCATTTT.

Only a few counts were recorded for this clonotype. The genes are TRBV20-1 and TRBJ2-3; D remains unclear. This CDR3 has 13 residues. V lost 2 bases, J lost 2 bases, and 8 bases lay in between. CDR1 and CDR2 from the germline V gene are DFQATT and SNEGSKA (reference sequence). The CDR3 sequence: CSARPENTDTQYF. The CDR3 DNA follows: TGCAGTGCTAGACCCGAAAACACAGATACGCAGTATTTT.

This clonotype is a singleton in its sample. Its ends do not fully match the called genes, so a read error is possible. The rearrangement joins TRBV5-1 to TRBJ2-1; 11 bases are shared with TRBD2. The CDR3 spans 16 residues. CDR1 is SGHRS, CDR2 YFSETQ, per germline. CDR3 sequence: CASSPPPLAGGHEQFF. CDR3 DNA sequence: TGTGCCAGCAGCCCCCCCCCGCTAGCGGGAGGTCATGAGCAGTTCTTC.

This clonotype was found many times. The rearrangement links TRBV2 to TRBJ1-1; 7 bases line up with TRBD1. The trim removed 6 bases at V and 3 bases at J, leaving 7 bases unmatched. The CDR3 extends over 14 amino acids. Per germline, CDR1 SNHLY and CDR2 FYNNEI. CDR3 protein: CASRGDSWDTEAFF. The DNA for the CDR3 is TGTGCCAGCAGAGGGGACAGTTGGGACACTGAAGCTTTCTTT. Supplemented by reference TRBV2 and TRBJ1-1, the full variable domain reads EPEVTQTPSHQVTQMGQEVILRCVPISNHLYFYWYRQILGQKVEFLVSFYNNEISEKSEIFDDQFSVERPDGSNFTLKIRSTKLEDSAMYFCASRGDSWDTEAFFGQGTRLTVV.

This rearrangement joins TRBV30 to TRBJ1-5; D is perhaps TRBD1 (6 bases). The CDR3 is made up of 14 amino acids. The V gene's germline CDR1 is GTSNPN and CDR2 SVGIG (reference sequence). V was pared by 1 base and J by 4 bases, with 11 bases between. The CDR3 here is CAWSGVRGNQPQHF. In nucleotides, the CDR3 is TGTGCCTGGAGTGGGGTTAGGGGGAATCAGCCCCAGCATTTT.

This chain uses TRBV6-2 or TRBV6-3 with TRBJ2-2; 7 nucleotides align to TRBD1. The CDR3 has 14 residues. Germline V gene lookup returns CDR1 MNHEY and CDR2 SVGEGT. J lost 7 bases, V lost 4 bases, and 6 bases had no gene match. In DNA form, the CDR3 reads TGTGCCAGCAGTTTGGGACAGCGTCGCGGGGAGCTGTTTTTT. Translating gives CASSLGQRRGELFF.

CDR3 in DNA: TGTGCCAGCTCACCACCTCAGTCCCTAGCGGGAGGTAATGAGCAGTTCTTC. Translation: CASSPPQSLAGGNEQFF. V is TRBV18 and J is TRBJ2-1, with 11 bases that match TRBD2. With 0 bases clipped from V and 7 bases from J, the junction kept 8 bases outside the gene matches. This CDR3 is built from 17 residues. The germline gives CDR1 KGHSH, CDR2 LQKENI.

The chain has TRBV2 and TRBJ1-1; TRBD1 might be the D (6 bases). The length of the CDR3 is 14 residues. The germline CDR1 and CDR2 sequences are SNHLY and FYNNEI. V lost 2 bases and J lost 2, with 9 bases in between. The CDR3 reads CASSEQGGNTEAFF. The CDR3 region has the DNA TGTGCCAGCAGTGAACAAGGGGGAAACACTGAAGCTTTCTTT.

The V and J genes are TRBV5-6 and TRBJ2-1, with D unclear. Germline V gene data show CDR1 as SGHDT and CDR2 as YYEEEE. The CDR3 spans 14 residues. V was clipped by 3 bases and J by 6 bases, with 13 bases between them. The CDR3 is CASSSGGLFNEQFF. The CDR3 DNA is TGTGCCAGCAGCTCTGGCGGCCTCTTCAATGAGCAGTTCTTC.

The CDR3 reads CASSQATRALANEQFF. CDR3 DNA sequence: TGCGCCAGCAGCCAAGCCACTAGGGCTTTAGCCAATGAGCAGTTCTTC. The chain uses TRBV4-3 and TRBJ2-1; the D gene is possibly TRBD2 (5 bases). The length of the CDR3 is 16 residues. The ends were cut back, 1 base at V and 6 bases at J, with 16 bases in the middle. Germline CDR1 reads LGHNA; CDR2 reads YSLEER.

The sample holds many counts of this clonotype. The V and J genes are TRBV20-1 and TRBJ1-2, with 7 bases aligning to TRBD1. Trimming at V came to 1 base and at J to 5 bases, leaving 4 bases not matched to a gene. Germline-derived CDR1 and CDR2 are DFQATT and SNEGSKA (reference sequence). The CDR3 has 13 residues. CDR3 DNA: TGCAGTGCTAGAGTCCGGGACAGTTATGGCTACACCTTC. Encoded protein: CSARVRDSYGYTF.

The CDR3 is CASSSLLHSRDESAKNIQYF. The DNA for the CDR3 is TGTGCCAGCAGTTCACTCCTACACAGTAGAGACGAGAGCGCCAAAAACATTCAGTACTTC. J is TRBJ2-4 and V is TRBV6-5, with D hard to call. Germline CDR1 and CDR2: MNHEY and SVGAGI. The CDR3 loop spans 20 amino acids. V was pared by 4 bases and J by 1 base, with 26 bases between.

The chain is built from TRBV20-1 and TRBJ1-2; D possibly corresponds to TRBD1 (6 bases). The CDR3 loop spans 16 amino acids. V gave up 1 base and J gave up 9 bases, with 24 bases separating them. The germline V gene has CDR1 DFQATT and CDR2 SNEGSKA (reference sequence). The CDR3 bases are TGCAGTGCTAGAGTCCCTTCTGGTCGGGGGCGGGGGAGCTACACCTTC. This sequence encodes CSARVPSGRGRGSYTF.

This clonotype showed up just a few times. The chain combines TRBV5-5 with TRBJ2-5, with D perhaps TRBD2 (6 bases). Germline V gene sequence: CDR1 SGHKS, CDR2 YYEKEE (reference sequence). CDR3 length: 13 amino acids. V was pared by 6 bases and J by 4 bases, with 13 bases between. This chain's CDR3 is CASNWKGGETQYF. The CDR3 region has the DNA TGTGCCAGCAACTGGAAGGGAGGAGAGACCCAGTACTTC.

The sample holds many counts of this clonotype. Here the CDR3 DNA reads TGTGCCACCAGTGACATCTGGAGGGCCAATGAGCAGTTCTTC. This codes for CATSDIWRANEQFF. The rearrangement joins TRBV24-1 to TRBJ2-1; D perhaps matches TRBD2 (6 bases). The CDR3 runs 14 residues. From germline, CDR1 is KGHDR and CDR2 SFDVKD. The V gene lost 4 bases and the J gene lost 6 bases, with 12 bases spanning the gap.

CDR3 residues: CATSGPGNTEAFF. The DNA for the CDR3 is TGTGCCACCAGTGGCCCGGGTAACACTGAAGCTTTCTTT. V is TRBV24-1 and J is TRBJ1-1; D remains unclear. CDR1 is KGHDR, CDR2 SFDVKD, per germline. The CDR3 has 13 residues. Trimming stripped 5 bases from V and 2 bases from J, with 8 bases between.

The table lists this clonotype with many counts. The chain links TRBV11-2 to TRBJ2-1; no definite D call. Germline V gene data show CDR1 as SGHAT and CDR2 as FQNNGV. The CDR3 spans 18 residues. The V end lost 4 bases, the J end lost 3 bases, and 22 bases lay between the germline ends. The CDR3 coding sequence is TGTGCCAGCAGCTCCGCGTGGGCAGCAGCAGTCTACTACAATGAGCAGTTCTTC. It translates to CASSSAWAAAVYYNEQFF.

The V gene is TRBV7-8, the J gene TRBJ2-1, with 8 bases matching TRBD1. From germline, CDR1 is SGHVS and CDR2 FQNEAQ. V lost 6 bases and J lost 7; bases outside the gene matches: 11. The CDR3 spans 15 residues. This CDR3 reads CASSYRDRSANEQFF. The DNA for the CDR3 is TGTGCCAGCAGTTACCGGGACAGGAGCGCGAATGAGCAGTTCTTC.

The chain recombines TRBV15 with TRBJ1-6; D remains ambiguous. CDR1 and CDR2 from the germline V gene are LNHNV and YYDKDF (reference sequence). The ends were cut back, 2 bases at V and 13 bases at J, with 9 bases in the middle. CDR3 size: 12 residues. The CDR3 DNA reads as TGTGCCACCAGCAGACGTTTAGGGCCCCTCCACTTT. Protein product: CATSRRLGPLHF.

The rearrangement joins TRBV2 to TRBJ2-1, with 8 nucleotides matching TRBD1. Trimming took 6 bases from V and 8 from J; bases not matched to a gene: 9. Germline assignment: CDR1 SNHLY and CDR2 FYNNEI. The CDR3 is made up of 14 amino acids. The CDR3 sequence: CASSVDRAEDEQFF. CDR3 coding DNA: TGTGCCAGCAGCGTGGACAGGGCGGAGGATGAGCAGTTCTTC. The entire variable domain, with the rest obtained from reference TRBV2 and TRBJ2-1, is as follows: EPEVTQTPSHQVTQMGQEVILRCVPISNHLYFYWYRQILGQKVEFLVSFYNNEISEKSEIFDDQFSVERPDGSNFTLKIRSTKLEDSAMYFCASSVDRAEDEQFFGPGTRLTVL.